Presented here are 9 T cell receptor beta chains from one specimen sequenced in a study of T cells expressing NK-cell markers. TCRdb re-analyzed the 5' RACE reads; it lists each CDR3 protein once, without DNA. This repertoire includes 150,000 to 180,000 distinct CDR3 sequences. Specimen: blood T cells: a sorted CD56 or NKG2C T cell subset, CD4+ or CD8+ T cells, or bulk PBMC T cells (not recorded which). The source is a woman aged 50 to 65 in good health.

The gene calls are TRBV7-9 and TRBJ2-7; the TRBD1 assignment by TCRdb is unverifiable without DNA. CDR3 length: 12 amino acids. Looked up from germline, CDR1 is SEHNR and CDR2 is FQNEAQ (reference sequence). CDR3 sequence reads: CASSLQGYEQYF.

This chain uses TRBV2 with TRBJ2-2; TCRdb proposes TRBD1, but this gene call is untestable without DNA. CDR3 size: 22 residues. Germline CDR1 SNHLY, CDR2 FYNNEI. The CDR3 here is CASSGSPDRVSPREGYTGELFF.

The genes are TRBV11-2 and TRBJ2-1; the TCRdb D gene call, TRBD2, has no DNA to confirm it. Looked up from germline, CDR1 is SGHAT and CDR2 is FQNNGV. This CDR3 contains 15 residues. The CDR3 loop is CASSLDPSGRAIQFF. Using reference TRBV11-2 and TRBJ2-1 for the parts outside the CDR3, the full variable domain is EAGVAQSPRYKIIEKRQSVAFWCNPISGHATLYWYQQILGQGPKLLIQFQNNGVVDDSQLPKDRFSAERLKGVDSTLKIQPAKLEDSAVYLCASSLDPSGRAIQFFGPGTRLTVL.

The genes are TRBV29-1 and TRBJ2-1; TCRdb's D gene call, TRBD1, goes unchecked for lack of DNA. From germline, CDR1 is SQVTM and CDR2 ANQGSEA. This CDR3 comprises 15 residues. Here the CDR3 reads CSVETGPAPVDEQFF.

CDR3 loop: CASSFSLSSSTDTQYF. The chain uses TRBV27 and TRBJ2-3. Germline V gene sequence: CDR1 MNHEY, CDR2 SMNVEV (reference sequence). The CDR3 loop spans 16 amino acids.

This CDR3 is CATARAGDLNEQYF. V and J are TRBV4-1 and TRBJ2-7; absent DNA, TCRdb's TRBD2 call cannot be checked. This CDR3 region has 14 residues. CDR1 and CDR2 from the germline V gene are MGHRA and YSYEKL.

This chain links TRBV4-1 with TRBJ2-1; the TRBD2 assignment by TCRdb is unverifiable without DNA. The germline CDR1 and CDR2 sequences are MGHRA and YSYEKL. The CDR3 is 16 amino acids. CDR3 sequence: CASSRIAGGVYNEQFF.

The rearrangement joins TRBV4-1 to TRBJ2-3; TCRdb proposes TRBD1, but this gene call is untestable without DNA. Per the germline V gene, CDR1 is MGHRA and CDR2 is YSYEKL. This CDR3 has 18 residues. The CDR3: CASSQVTIRGGTTDTQYF.

This sequence joins TRBV5-1 and TRBJ2-5. Germline CDR1 SGHRS, CDR2 YFSETQ. The CDR3 runs 13 residues. CDR3 amino acids: CASSTEYQETQYF.